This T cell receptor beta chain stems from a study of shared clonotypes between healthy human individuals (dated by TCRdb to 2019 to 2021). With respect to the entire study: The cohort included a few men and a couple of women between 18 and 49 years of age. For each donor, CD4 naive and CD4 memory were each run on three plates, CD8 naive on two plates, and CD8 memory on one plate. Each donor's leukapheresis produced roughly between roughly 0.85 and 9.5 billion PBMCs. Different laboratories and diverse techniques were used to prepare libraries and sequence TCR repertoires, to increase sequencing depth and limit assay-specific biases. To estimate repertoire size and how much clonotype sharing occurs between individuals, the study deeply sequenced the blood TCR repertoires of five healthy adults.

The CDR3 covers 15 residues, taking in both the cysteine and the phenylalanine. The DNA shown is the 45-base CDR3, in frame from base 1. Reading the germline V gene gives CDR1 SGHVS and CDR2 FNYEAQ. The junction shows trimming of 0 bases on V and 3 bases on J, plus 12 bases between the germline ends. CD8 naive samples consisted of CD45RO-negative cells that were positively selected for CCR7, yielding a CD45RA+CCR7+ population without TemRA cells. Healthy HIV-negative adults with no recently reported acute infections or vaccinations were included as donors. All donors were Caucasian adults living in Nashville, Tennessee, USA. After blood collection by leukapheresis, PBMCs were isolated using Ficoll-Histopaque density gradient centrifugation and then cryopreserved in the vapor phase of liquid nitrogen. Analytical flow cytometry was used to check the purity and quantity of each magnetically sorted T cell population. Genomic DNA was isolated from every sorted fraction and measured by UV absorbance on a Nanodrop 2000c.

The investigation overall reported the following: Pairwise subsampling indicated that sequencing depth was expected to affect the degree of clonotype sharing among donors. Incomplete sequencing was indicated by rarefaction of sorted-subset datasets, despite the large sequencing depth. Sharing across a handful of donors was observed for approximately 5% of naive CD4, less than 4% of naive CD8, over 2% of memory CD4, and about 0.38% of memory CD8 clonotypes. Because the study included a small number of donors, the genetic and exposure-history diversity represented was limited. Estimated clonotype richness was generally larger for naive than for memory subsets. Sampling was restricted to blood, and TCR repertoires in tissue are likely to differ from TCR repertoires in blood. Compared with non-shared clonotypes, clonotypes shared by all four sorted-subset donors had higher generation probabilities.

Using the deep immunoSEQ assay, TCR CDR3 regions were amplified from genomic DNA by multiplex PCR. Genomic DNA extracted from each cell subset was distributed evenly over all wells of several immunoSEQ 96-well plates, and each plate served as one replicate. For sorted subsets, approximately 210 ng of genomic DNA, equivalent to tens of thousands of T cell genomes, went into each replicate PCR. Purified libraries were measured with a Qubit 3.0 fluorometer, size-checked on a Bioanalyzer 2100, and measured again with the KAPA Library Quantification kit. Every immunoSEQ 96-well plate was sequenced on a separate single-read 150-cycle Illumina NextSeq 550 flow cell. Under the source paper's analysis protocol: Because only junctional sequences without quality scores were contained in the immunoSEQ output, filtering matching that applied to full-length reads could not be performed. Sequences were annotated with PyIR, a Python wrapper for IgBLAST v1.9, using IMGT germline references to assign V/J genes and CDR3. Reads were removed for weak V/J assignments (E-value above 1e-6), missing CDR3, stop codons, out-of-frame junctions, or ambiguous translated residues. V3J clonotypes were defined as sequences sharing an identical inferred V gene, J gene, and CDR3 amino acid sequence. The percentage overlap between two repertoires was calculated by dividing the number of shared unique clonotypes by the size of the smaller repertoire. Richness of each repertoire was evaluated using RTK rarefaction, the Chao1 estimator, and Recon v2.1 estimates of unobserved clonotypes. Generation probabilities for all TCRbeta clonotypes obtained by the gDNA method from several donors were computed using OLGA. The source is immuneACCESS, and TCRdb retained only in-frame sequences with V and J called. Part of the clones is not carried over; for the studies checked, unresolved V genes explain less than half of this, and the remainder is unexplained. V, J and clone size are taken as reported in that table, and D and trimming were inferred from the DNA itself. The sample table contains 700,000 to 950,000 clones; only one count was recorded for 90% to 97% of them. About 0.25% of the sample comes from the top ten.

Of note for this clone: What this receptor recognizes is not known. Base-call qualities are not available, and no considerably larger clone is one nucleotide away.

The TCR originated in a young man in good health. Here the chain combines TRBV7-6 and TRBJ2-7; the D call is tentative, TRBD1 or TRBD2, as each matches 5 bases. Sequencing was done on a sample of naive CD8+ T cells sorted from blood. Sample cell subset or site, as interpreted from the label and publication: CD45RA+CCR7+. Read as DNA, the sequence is TGTGCCAGCAGCTTAGCCGGGGACCCACTCTACGAGCAGTACTTC. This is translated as CASSLAGDPLYEQYF. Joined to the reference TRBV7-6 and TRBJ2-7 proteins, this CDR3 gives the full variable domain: GAGVSQSPRYKVTKRGQDVALRCDPISGHVSLYWYRQALGQGPEFLTYFNYEAQQDKSGLPNDRFSAERPEGSISTLTIQRTEQRDSAMYRCASSLAGDPLYEQYFGPGTRLTVT.